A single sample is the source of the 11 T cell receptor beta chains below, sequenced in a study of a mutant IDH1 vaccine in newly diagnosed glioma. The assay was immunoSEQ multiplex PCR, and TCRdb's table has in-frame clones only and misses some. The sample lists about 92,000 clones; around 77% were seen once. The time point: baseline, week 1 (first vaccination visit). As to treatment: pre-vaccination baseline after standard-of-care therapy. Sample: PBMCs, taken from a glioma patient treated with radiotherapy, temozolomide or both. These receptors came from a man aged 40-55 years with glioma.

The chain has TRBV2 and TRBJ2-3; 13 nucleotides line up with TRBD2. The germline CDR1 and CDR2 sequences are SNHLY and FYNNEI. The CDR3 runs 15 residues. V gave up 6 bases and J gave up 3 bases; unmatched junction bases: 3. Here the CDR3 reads CASSEGLAGTDTQYF. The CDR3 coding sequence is TGTGCCAGCAGCGAGGGACTAGCGGGGACAGATACGCAGTATTTT.

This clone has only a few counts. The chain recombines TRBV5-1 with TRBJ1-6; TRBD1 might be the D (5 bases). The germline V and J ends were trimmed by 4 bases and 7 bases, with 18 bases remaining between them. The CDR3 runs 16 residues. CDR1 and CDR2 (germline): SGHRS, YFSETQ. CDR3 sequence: CASSPWDVIENSPLHF. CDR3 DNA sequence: TGCGCCAGCAGCCCCTGGGACGTGATTGAGAATTCACCCCTCCACTTT.

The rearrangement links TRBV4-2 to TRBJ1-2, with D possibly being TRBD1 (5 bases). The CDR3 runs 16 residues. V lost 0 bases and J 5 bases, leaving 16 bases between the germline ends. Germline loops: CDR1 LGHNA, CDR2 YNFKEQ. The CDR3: CASSQDRVGVLYGYTF. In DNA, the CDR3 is TGTGCCAGCAGCCAAGACAGGGTAGGAGTCCTATATGGCTACACCTTC.

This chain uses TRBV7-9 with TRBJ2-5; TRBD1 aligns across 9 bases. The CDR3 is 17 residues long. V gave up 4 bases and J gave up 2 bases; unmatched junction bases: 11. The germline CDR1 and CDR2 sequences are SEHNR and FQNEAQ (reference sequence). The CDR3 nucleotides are TGTGCCAGCAGCTCCGCACTCGGACAGGGGCGGCAAGAGACCCAGTACTTC. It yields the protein CASSSALGQGRQETQYF.

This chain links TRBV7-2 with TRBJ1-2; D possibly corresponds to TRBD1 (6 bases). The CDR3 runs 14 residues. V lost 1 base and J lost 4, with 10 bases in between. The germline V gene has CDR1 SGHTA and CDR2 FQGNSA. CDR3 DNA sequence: TGTGCCAGCAGCTTAGGATCAGGGGTCTATGGCTACACCTTC. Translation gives CASSLGSGVYGYTF.

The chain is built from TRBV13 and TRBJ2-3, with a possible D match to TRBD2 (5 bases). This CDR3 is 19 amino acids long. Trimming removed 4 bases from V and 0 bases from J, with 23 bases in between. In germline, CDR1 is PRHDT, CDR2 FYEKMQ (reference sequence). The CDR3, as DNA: TGTGCCAGCAGCTCACAAACTACAGAGGACTGGACTAGCACAGATACGCAGTATTTT. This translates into CASSSQTTEDWTSTDTQYF.

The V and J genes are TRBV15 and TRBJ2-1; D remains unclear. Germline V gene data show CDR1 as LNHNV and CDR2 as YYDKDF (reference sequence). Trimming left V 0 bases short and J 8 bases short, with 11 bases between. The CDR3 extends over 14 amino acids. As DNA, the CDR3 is TGTGCCACCAGCAGAGATTGGGCAAAAGATGAGCAGTTCTTC. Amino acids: CATSRDWAKDEQFF.

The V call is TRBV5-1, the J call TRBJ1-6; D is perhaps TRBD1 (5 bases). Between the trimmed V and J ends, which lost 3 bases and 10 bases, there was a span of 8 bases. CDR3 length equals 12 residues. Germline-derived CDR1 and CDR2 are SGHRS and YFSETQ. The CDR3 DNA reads TGCGCCAGCAGCTCCGACAGCTCACCCCTCCACTTT. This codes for CASSSDSSPLHF.

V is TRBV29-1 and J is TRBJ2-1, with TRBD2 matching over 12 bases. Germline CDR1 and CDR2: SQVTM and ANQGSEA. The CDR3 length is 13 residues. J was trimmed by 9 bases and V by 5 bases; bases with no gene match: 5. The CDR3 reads CSVRTSGNGEQFF. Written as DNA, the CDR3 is TGCAGCGTTAGGACTAGCGGGAACGGTGAGCAGTTCTTC.

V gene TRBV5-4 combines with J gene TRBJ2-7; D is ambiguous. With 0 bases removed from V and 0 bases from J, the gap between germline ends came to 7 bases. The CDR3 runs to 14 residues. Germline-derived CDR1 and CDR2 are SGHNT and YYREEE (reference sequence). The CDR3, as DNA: TGTGCCAGCAGCTTGGACTCGAGCTCCTACGAGCAGTACTTC. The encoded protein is CASSLDSSSYEQYF.

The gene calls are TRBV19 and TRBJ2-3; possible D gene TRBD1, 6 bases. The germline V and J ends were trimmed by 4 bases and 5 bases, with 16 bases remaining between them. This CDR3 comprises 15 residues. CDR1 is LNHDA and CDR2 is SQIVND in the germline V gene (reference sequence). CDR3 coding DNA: TGTGCCAGTAGTACCTCAGGGGCCCTCGGAGATACGCAGTATTTT. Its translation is CASSTSGALGDTQYF. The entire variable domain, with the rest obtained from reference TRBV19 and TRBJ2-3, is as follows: DGGITQSPKYLFRKEGQNVTLSCEQNLNHDAMYWYRQDPGQGLRLIYYSQIVNDFQKGDIAEGYSVSREKKESFPLTVTSAQKNPTAFYLCASSTSGALGDTQYFGPGTRLTVL.